The 19 T cell receptor beta chains below come from one sample, sequenced in a study of shared clonotypes between healthy human individuals. In the naive CD8 group, cells lacked CD45RO and were positively selected for CCR7, so terminally differentiated effector memory CD45RA+ cells were left out. The assay was immunoSEQ multiplex PCR, and TCRdb's table has in-frame clones only and misses some. The data contain some 2.1 million clones, 93% of them singletons. Specimen: naive CD8+ T cells from PBMCs. The receptors stem from a man aged 18 to 29 in good health. Some clones in this sample may be carry-over from other donors' samples.

The chain carries TRBV25-1 and TRBJ2-5; D not resolved. With 3 bases removed from V and 0 bases from J, the gap between germline ends came to 2 bases. Germline V lookup: CDR1 MGHDK, CDR2 SYGVNS. The CDR3 sequence is 12 residues long. The DNA for the CDR3 is TGTGCCAGCAGTGACCACCAAGAGACCCAGTACTTC. Amino acids: CASSDHQETQYF.

The V and J genes are TRBV27 and TRBJ1-1; D is uncertain. With 8 bases removed from V and 8 bases from J, the gap between germline ends came to 12 bases. The length of the CDR3 is 11 residues. Germline V CDR1 and CDR2: MNHEY, SMNVEV (reference sequence). Here the CDR3 DNA reads TGTGCCAGCCGCGCGGGGTCGGAAGCTTTCTTT. This codes for CASRAGSEAFF.

This chain joins TRBV4-1 and TRBJ2-7; 9 nucleotides align to TRBD1. The V segment lost 2 bases and the J segment 5 bases; nucleotides outside the gene matches: 19. The CDR3 has 19 amino acids. The germline CDR1 and CDR2 sequences are MGHRA and YSYEKL. The CDR3 reads CASSQSGQGSFSIPDEQYF. In DNA form, the CDR3 reads TGCGCCAGCAGCCAATCGGGACAGGGTTCATTTTCCATACCCGACGAGCAGTACTTC.

With respect to this clone: Other DNA sequences in the same sample also yield this CDR3. The rearrangement uses TRBV28 and TRBJ2-7; D may be TRBD1 or TRBD2 (7 bases each). Trimming removed 6 bases at V and 1 base at J, with 16 bases between. The length of the CDR3 is 15 residues. Germline lookup yields CDR1 MDHEN and CDR2 SYDVKM. CDR3 nucleotide sequence: TGTGCCAGCAGCTCCGACAGGGAGGGATCCTACGAGCAGTACTTC. It codes for CASSSDREGSYEQYF.

In this sample, this clone turned up once. CDR3 coding DNA: TGTGCCAGCAGCGCCAGGCCGGGACCGAAGGCGACTAATGAAAAACTGTTTTTT. This sequence encodes CASSARPGPKATNEKLFF. The chain recombines TRBV11-2 with TRBJ1-4; D possibly corresponds to TRBD1 (5 bases). This CDR3 comprises 18 residues. Looked up from germline, CDR1 is SGHAT and CDR2 is FQNNGV. V lost 5 bases, J lost 2 bases, and 21 bases lay in between. Drawing the rest from reference TRBV11-2 and TRBJ1-4, the complete variable domain is EAGVAQSPRYKIIEKRQSVAFWCNPISGHATLYWYQQILGQGPKLLIQFQNNGVVDDSQLPKDRFSAERLKGVDSTLKIQPAKLEDSAVYLCASSARPGPKATNEKLFFGSGTQLSVL.

CDR3 sequence: CASGHRTGGYGYTF. DNA for the CDR3: TGTGCTAGTGGTCACCGGACAGGGGGATATGGCTACACCTTC. The rearrangement links TRBV12-5 to TRBJ1-2, with 10 bases identical to TRBD1. The germline gives CDR1 LGHNT, CDR2 FRNRAP. The junction had 5 bases not matched to a gene; V was cut back by 5 bases and J by 5 bases. This CDR3 contains 14 residues.

The rearrangement uses TRBV2 and TRBJ1-3, with D tentatively TRBD1 (6 bases). CDR3 length: 14 amino acids. Germline assignment: CDR1 SNHLY and CDR2 FYNNEI. Trimming shortened V by 4 bases and J by 5 bases, and 12 bases separated the two germline ends. The CDR3 coding sequence is TGTGCCAGCAGTGTTGGCAGGGGACGAAACACCATATATTTT. The encoded protein is CASSVGRGRNTIYF.

The rearrangement joins TRBV7-8 to TRBJ2-5; a weak D match, TRBD2 (5 bases). Trimming left V 5 bases short and J 2 bases short, with 21 bases between. The CDR3 runs to 17 residues. Germline V gives CDR1 SGHVS, CDR2 FQNEAQ. In DNA, the CDR3 is TGTGCCAGCAGCGTCCGTCGGGGTCCTATGTTACAAGAGACCCAGTACTTC. This codes for CASSVRRGPMLQETQYF. Full variable domain (outside the CDR3, taken from reference TRBV7-8 and TRBJ2-5): GAGVSQSPRYKVAKRGQDVALRCDPISGHVSLFWYQQALGQGPEFLTYFQNEAQLDKSGLPSDRFFAERPEGSVSTLKIQRTQQEDSAVYLCASSVRRGPMLQETQYFGPGTRLLVL.

V and J are TRBV11-3 and TRBJ2-2; D is unresolved. Germline CDR1 reads SGHNT; CDR2 reads YENEEA. Deletions cut 0 bases from V and 5 bases from J, with 13 bases between. The CDR3 is made up of 16 amino acids. For the CDR3, the DNA is TGTGCCAGCAGCTTAGAGGCTGGGCCAACGACCGGGGAGCTGTTTTTT. This encodes CASSLEAGPTTGELFF.

This clone was counted only a few times. The V call is TRBV6-5, the J call TRBJ1-5; no definite D call. The germline V gene has CDR1 MNHEY and CDR2 SVGAGI. This CDR3 has 13 amino acids. V lost 5 bases to trimming and J lost 5 bases, with 10 bases between them. The CDR3 coding sequence is TGTGCCAGCAGTCCAAAACTTTATCAGCCCCAGCATTTT. It specifies CASSPKLYQPQHF.

J is TRBJ1-6 and V is TRBV10-1; no firm D call. CDR3 length: 13 amino acids. Germline CDR1 and CDR2: WNHNN and SYGVQD (reference sequence). V was clipped by 5 bases and J by 10 bases, with 12 bases between them. CDR3 in DNA: TGCGCCAGCAGTTGGACGGGAAAATCACCCCTCCACTTT. Its protein is CASSWTGKSPLHF.

This chain uses TRBV4-3 with TRBJ2-3; 10 bases map to TRBD2. Trimming at V came to 0 bases and at J to 3 bases, leaving 9 bases not matched to a gene. The CDR3 extends over 18 amino acids. Germline CDR1 is LGHNA and CDR2 is YSLEER. In DNA, the CDR3 is TGCGCCAGCAGCCAAGATTCCGGGCTAGCGGGAGTTACAGATACGCAGTATTTT. The encoded protein is CASSQDSGLAGVTDTQYF.

The chain joins TRBV7-2 to TRBJ2-7; no clear D. Per the germline V gene, CDR1 is SGHTA and CDR2 is FQGNSA. V gave up 5 bases and J gave up 4 bases, with 21 bases separating them. This CDR3 is 16 amino acids long. The CDR3 DNA sequence: TGTGCCAGCAGCACCGGACGGCCGTGGCCTTCTTACGAGCAGTACTTC. This translates into CASSTGRPWPSYEQYF.

The chain has TRBV25-1 and TRBJ2-3; tentatively, D is TRBD1 (6 bases). Germline CDR1 reads MGHDK; CDR2 reads SYGVNS. V lost 5 bases, J lost 4 bases, and 13 bases lay in between. The length of the CDR3 is 14 residues. The CDR3 loop is CASSWGLGADTQYF. The CDR3 DNA sequence: TGTGCCAGCAGTTGGGGGCTAGGGGCAGATACGCAGTATTTT.

The J gene is TRBJ1-6, the V gene TRBV4-3; no clear D gene. The CDR3 consists of 13 residues. Germline V gives CDR1 LGHNA, CDR2 YSLEER. V was pared by 0 bases and J by 10 bases, with 7 bases between. CDR3 sequence: CASSQDRESPLHF. DNA of the CDR3: TGCGCCAGCAGCCAAGATCGGGAATCACCCCTCCACTTT.

The chain has TRBV29-1 and TRBJ2-6, with 8 bases aligning to TRBD1. The CDR3 covers 14 residues. In germline, CDR1 is SQVTM, CDR2 ANQGSEA. V lost 6 bases and J lost 3; bases outside the gene matches: 4. CDR3: CSVEDRDGANVLTF. The CDR3 nucleotides read TGCAGCGTGGAGGACAGGGATGGGGCCAACGTCCTGACTTTC.

The chain links TRBV27 to TRBJ2-3, with a tentative D call TRBD2 (6 bases). Trimming removed 7 bases from V and 4 bases from J, with 21 bases in between. The germline gives CDR1 MNHEY, CDR2 SMNVEV (reference sequence). The CDR3 length is 16 residues. CDR3 loop: CASTTTGGPLADTQYF. The CDR3 DNA sequence: TGTGCCAGCACAACCACTGGAGGGCCACTGGCAGATACGCAGTATTTT.

The chain is built from TRBV13 and TRBJ2-7, with D perhaps matching TRBD1 (5 bases). The V gene's germline CDR1 is PRHDT and CDR2 FYEKMQ (reference sequence). There are 18 residues in the CDR3. V was clipped by 6 bases and J by 3 bases, with 27 bases between them. CDR3 DNA sequence: TGTGCCAGCAGTTTTAGTAGGGGATCAGGCTTCGGGCTCTACGAGCAGTACTTC. Amino acids: CASSFSRGSGFGLYEQYF.

CDR3 nucleotide sequence: TGTGCCAGCAGCTTAGGGGAGAGCGGTGCCTACGAGCAGTACTTC. This translates into CASSLGESGAYEQYF. The chain couples TRBV7-6 to TRBJ2-7, with D possibly matching TRBD2 (5 bases). This CDR3 region has 15 residues. CDR1 is SGHVS, CDR2 FNYEAQ, per germline. V lost 1 base to trimming and J lost 2 bases, with 12 bases between them.